The 28 T cell receptor beta chains below come from one sample, sequenced in a study of control samples from healthy donors and cancer patients. TCRdb's copy holds only in-frame clones and misses some; the assay was immunoSEQ multiplex PCR. Seen here are approximately 90,000 clones, more than 75% observed once, and the top ten hold over 2%. The sequencing input was blood. All receptors derive from a woman between 40 and 50 years old in good health.

V and J are TRBV6-5 and TRBJ2-1; 8 bases line up with TRBD1. The V gene's germline CDR1 is MNHEY and CDR2 SVGAGI. This CDR3 spans 14 amino acids. V shed 8 bases, J shed 2 bases, and the junction held 5 bases outside the gene matches. CDR3 loop: CASGRQGTYNEQFF. Here the CDR3 DNA reads TGTGCCAGCGGTAGACAGGGGACCTACAATGAGCAGTTCTTC.

The chain carries TRBV6-5 and TRBJ2-3, with a tentative D call TRBD1 (5 bases). The length of the CDR3 is 15 residues. CDR1 and CDR2 (germline): MNHEY, SVGAGI. V lost 6 bases and J lost 0, with 13 bases in between. The CDR3 bases are TGTGCCAGCAGAGGGTGGGGCACTAGCACAGATACGCAGTATTTT. Protein: CASRGWGTSTDTQYF.

Remarks on this clone: The sample contains more than one DNA sequence encoding this CDR3. The V gene is TRBV20-1, the J gene TRBJ2-3; D is ambiguous. V was clipped by 6 bases and J by 4 bases, with 8 bases between them. This CDR3 is built from 11 residues. Germline CDR1 and CDR2: DFQATT and SNEGSKA (reference sequence). The CDR3 region is CSAGISDTQYF. The DNA of the CDR3 is TGCAGTGCGGGCATCTCAGATACGCAGTATTTT.

V and J are TRBV18 and TRBJ2-6; tentative D call: TRBD1 (6 bases). CDR1 KGHSH and CDR2 LQKENI come from the germline V gene. The CDR3 extends over 15 amino acids. V shed 6 bases and J shed 1 base, with 10 bases lying between them. CDR3 residues: CASSPGVSGANVLTF. The CDR3 DNA reads as TGTGCCAGCTCCCCAGGGGTATCTGGGGCCAACGTCCTGACTTTC.

This rearrangement joins TRBV2 to TRBJ2-3; 7 bases align to TRBD2. This CDR3 contains 14 residues. Germline V CDR1 and CDR2: SNHLY, FYNNEI. With 2 bases clipped from V and 3 bases from J, the junction kept 2 bases outside the gene matches. The CDR3 DNA sequence: TGTGCCAGCAGTGAAAAGCGGGGAACAGATACGCAGTATTTT. Amino acids: CASSEKRGTDTQYF.

V usage is TRBV6-2 or TRBV6-3 and J usage is TRBJ2-7, with TRBD1 as a possible D gene (6 bases). Germline V gene sequence: CDR1 MNHEY, CDR2 SVGEGT. The ends were cut back, 2 bases at V and 6 bases at J, with 11 bases in the middle. The CDR3 is 13 residues long. The CDR3 DNA reads TGTGCCAGCAGTTACCCCGGGACACGCGAGCAGTACTTC. Translated, it gives CASSYPGTREQYF.

This chain connects TRBV7-9 to TRBJ2-3; unclear D gene. CDR1 and CDR2 from the germline V gene are SEHNR and FQNEAQ (reference sequence). The CDR3 spans 17 residues. V was trimmed by 0 bases and J by 2 bases, leaving 15 bases between them. The CDR3 DNA reads TGTGCCAGCAGCTTAGCGGTAATCGAGGAGCACACAGATACGCAGTATTTT. This sequence encodes CASSLAVIEEHTDTQYF. The whole variable domain, filled in from reference TRBV7-9 and TRBJ2-3, reads DTGVSQNPRHKITKRGQNVTFRCDPISEHNRLYWYRQTLGQGPEFLTYFQNEAQLEKSRLLSDRFSAERPKGSFSTLEIQRTEQGDSAMYLCASSLAVIEEHTDTQYFGPGTRLTVL.

A word on this clone: Other nucleotide sequences in the sample specify the same CDR3. This sequence joins TRBV30 and TRBJ1-1; a possible D gene is TRBD1 (5 bases). The germline V gene has CDR1 GTSNPN and CDR2 SVGIG (reference sequence). The CDR3 totals 14 residues. Deletions cut 0 bases from V and 5 bases from J, with 13 bases between. Here the CDR3 DNA reads TGTGCCTGGAGTGTACTTGGGGGTCGGACTGAAGCTTTCTTT. Translated, it gives CAWSVLGGRTEAFF.

The rearrangement joins TRBV29-1 to TRBJ2-1; possibly TRBD2 for D (5 bases). CDR1 and CDR2 (germline): SQVTM, ANQGSEA. Trimming removed 4 bases from V and 0 bases from J, with 16 bases in between. The CDR3 runs to 16 residues. The CDR3 DNA is TGCAGCGTTGGGGGAGAGGTCTCGAGCTCCTACAATGAGCAGTTCTTC. Its protein product is CSVGGEVSSSYNEQFF.

The rearrangement joins TRBV12-5 to TRBJ2-6; D is ambiguous. The V gene's germline CDR1 is LGHNT and CDR2 FRNRAP. Trimming removed 4 bases at V and 3 bases at J, with 10 bases between. The CDR3 has 15 amino acids. The CDR3 DNA sequence: TGTGCTAGTGGTTCGAGGAACGATGGGGCCAACGTCCTGACTTTC. Protein: CASGSRNDGANVLTF. Filled out from reference TRBV12-5 and TRBJ2-6, the complete variable domain reads DARVTQTPRHKVTEMGQEVTMRCQPILGHNTVFWYRQTMMQGLELLAYFRNRAPLDDSGMPKDRFSAEMPDATLATLKIQPSEPRDSAVYFCASGSRNDGANVLTFGAGSRLTVL.

On this clone itself: Other nucleotide sequences in the sample specify the same CDR3. The chain combines TRBV5-1 with TRBJ2-7; D is uncertain. This CDR3 is built from 12 residues. Germline V gene sequence: CDR1 SGHRS, CDR2 YFSETQ. Between the trimmed V and J ends, which lost 0 bases and 5 bases, there was a span of 6 bases. CDR3 in amino acids: CASSLVGDEQYF. CDR3 DNA sequence: TGCGCCAGCAGCTTGGTGGGCGACGAGCAGTACTTC.

The V call is TRBV12-5, the J call TRBJ1-5; D gene uncertain. CDR1 and CDR2 from the germline V gene are LGHNT and FRNRAP. Trimming removed 1 base at V and 4 bases at J, with 5 bases between. This CDR3 region has 13 residues. In DNA, the CDR3 is TGTGCTAGTGGTTTGGGCAGTAATCAGCCCCAGCATTTT. Translated, it gives CASGLGSNQPQHF. Variable domain in full (rest from reference TRBV12-5 and TRBJ1-5): DARVTQTPRHKVTEMGQEVTMRCQPILGHNTVFWYRQTMMQGLELLAYFRNRAPLDDSGMPKDRFSAEMPDATLATLKIQPSEPRDSAVYFCASGLGSNQPQHFGDGTRLSIL.

The V call is TRBV4-1, the J call TRBJ1-1; D is possibly TRBD1 (5 bases). The CDR3 extends over 15 amino acids. Trimming cost V 2 bases and J 4 bases, with 14 bases left between them. Germline V lookup: CDR1 MGHRA, CDR2 YSYEKL. This CDR3 reads CASSQPIVGGTEAFF. In DNA, the CDR3 is TGCGCCAGCAGCCAACCAATCGTCGGGGGCACTGAAGCTTTCTTT.

The chain has TRBV27 and TRBJ2-3; 7 nucleotides align to TRBD2. V was pared by 5 bases and J by 4 bases, with 3 bases of the junction left unmatched. This CDR3 is built from 13 residues. Germline assignment: CDR1 MNHEY and CDR2 SMNVEV (reference sequence). The CDR3 nucleotides read TGTGCCAGCAGTCCAGGGAGGGCAGATACGCAGTATTTT. Amino acids: CASSPGRADTQYF.

This rearrangement joins TRBV5-5 to TRBJ1-3; TRBD1 might be the D (6 bases). In germline, CDR1 is SGHKS, CDR2 YYEKEE (reference sequence). There are 15 residues in the CDR3. V was shortened by 6 bases and J by 4 bases, with 17 bases between the two germline ends. In DNA, the CDR3 is TGTGCCAGCAAAACCCTTGGGGGGCGAGGAAACACCATATATTTT. Translation gives CASKTLGGRGNTIYF. The variable domain in full, completed from reference TRBV5-5 and TRBJ1-3, reads DAGVTQSPTHLIKTRGQQVTLRCSPISGHKSVSWYQQVLGQGPQFIFQYYEKEERGRGNFPDRFSARQFPNYSSELNVNALLLGDSALYLCASKTLGGRGNTIYFGEGSWLTVV.

This rearrangement joins TRBV6-1 to TRBJ2-3; a weak D match, TRBD1 (7 bases). Germline lookup yields CDR1 MNHNS and CDR2 SASEGT. Trimming stripped 1 base from V and 0 bases from J, with 17 bases between. The CDR3 covers 18 residues. CDR3 region: CASSEGRGTATSTDTQYF. The CDR3 region has the DNA TGTGCCAGCAGTGAAGGTCGGGGGACAGCCACTAGCACAGATACGCAGTATTTT.

On this clone itself: The conserved phenylalanine or tryptophan is not found at the CDR3 terminus, so this likely reflects a read error. The limits of the CDR3 on the DNA are not certain, so only TCRdb's listed CDR3 is given. The chain couples TRBV15 to TRBJ1-1; the DNA was not used to check the table's D call, TRBD1. The CDR3 comprises 12 residues, both ends counted. Germline V gives CDR1 LNHNV, CDR2 YYDKDF (reference sequence). CDR3 residues: CATSTGSVTGDI.

CDR3 nucleotides: TGTGCCAGCAGTTTAGGGCGGGGTGGCTACACCTTC. This translates into CASSLGRGGYTF. The chain joins TRBV12-3 or TRBV12-4 to TRBJ1-2; D is unresolved. The CDR3 totals 12 residues. Trimming removed 1 base at V and 7 bases at J, with 7 bases between.

The chain uses TRBV9 and TRBJ2-7; TRBD1 aligns across 12 bases. V shed 3 bases, J shed 5 bases, and the junction held 3 bases outside the gene matches. The CDR3 loop spans 14 amino acids. Germline V CDR1 and CDR2: SGDLS, YYNGEE. CDR3 loop: CASSAGTGGDEQYF. The CDR3 nucleotides read TGTGCCAGCAGCGCTGGGACAGGGGGCGACGAGCAGTACTTC.

This clone was seen a handful of times. This chain connects TRBV7-2 to TRBJ1-6; 9 bases fit TRBD1. V was clipped by 2 bases and J by 7 bases; unmatched bases: 9. The CDR3 length is 17 residues. Germline assignment: CDR1 SGHTA and CDR2 FQGNSA. As DNA, the CDR3 is TGTGCCAGCAGCTTATTCGGGACAGGGATCGCAAATTCACCCCTCCACTTT. Translating it yields CASSLFGTGIANSPLHF.

The V and J genes are TRBV6-5 and TRBJ1-5; no definite D call. This CDR3 is built from 14 residues. Germline CDR1 MNHEY, CDR2 SVGAGI. The ends were cut back, 0 bases at V and 4 bases at J, with 7 bases in the middle. The CDR3 sequence: CASSYSSQNQPQHF. In DNA, the CDR3 is TGTGCCAGCAGTTACTCGAGCCAAAATCAGCCCCAGCATTTT.

V is TRBV3-1 (or the pseudogene TRBV3-2) and J is TRBJ2-2; a weak D match, TRBD2 (5 bases). CDR1 and CDR2 (germline): LGHDT, YNNKEL (reference sequence). CDR3 length equals 16 residues. With 4 bases removed from V and 1 base from J, the gap between germline ends came to 13 bases. The CDR3 is CASSPPYRGNTGELFF. CDR3 bases: TGTGCCAGCAGCCCTCCTTATCGGGGGAACACCGGGGAGCTGTTTTTT.

There are a few counts of this clone. The rearrangement joins TRBV18 to TRBJ1-1; D not resolved. CDR1 is KGHSH and CDR2 is LQKENI in the germline V gene. Trimming removed 3 bases at V and 2 bases at J, with 16 bases between. The CDR3 covers 16 residues. The CDR3 sequence is CASSPRVQFLNTEAFF. Written as DNA, the CDR3 is TGTGCCAGCTCACCTAGGGTTCAGTTCCTTAACACTGAAGCTTTCTTT.

The genes are TRBV11-3 and TRBJ1-1, with D maybe TRBD1 (6 bases). With 6 bases removed from V and 3 bases from J, the gap between germline ends came to 11 bases. Germline CDR1 SGHNT, CDR2 YENEEA. The CDR3 is 13 amino acids. CDR3 loop: CASRSGQYTEAFF. DNA for the CDR3: TGTGCCAGCAGGTCCGGACAGTACACTGAAGCTTTCTTT.

The V call is TRBV15, the J call TRBJ2-2; no clear D gene. This CDR3 has 12 amino acids. Trimming took off 5 bases at V and 6 bases at J, with 7 bases between the two ends. Germline V gene sequence: CDR1 LNHNV, CDR2 YYDKDF (reference sequence). The CDR3 DNA reads TGTGCCACCAGCGCCCTTTCCGGGGAGCTGTTTTTT. It translates to CATSALSGELFF.

Only one count was recorded for this clone. The rearrangement joins TRBV27 to TRBJ1-4; D unresolved. V lost 3 bases and J 7 bases, leaving 6 bases between the germline ends. This CDR3 is 12 amino acids long. From germline, CDR1 is MNHEY and CDR2 SMNVEV (reference sequence). The CDR3 nucleotides read TGTGCCAGCAGTTTCGGGCGTGAAAAACTGTTTTTT. Its translation: CASSFGREKLFF. The full variable domain, rest sourced from reference TRBV27 and TRBJ1-4, is EAQVTQNPRYLITVTGKKLTVTCSQNMNHEYMSWYRQDPGLGLRQIYYSMNVEVTDKGDVPEGYKVSRKEKRNFPLILESPSPNQTSLYFCASSFGREKLFFGSGTQLSVL.

V is TRBV2 and J is TRBJ2-5; D remains unclear. Trimming removed 7 bases from V and 2 bases from J, with 14 bases in between. CDR1 is SNHLY and CDR2 is FYNNEI in the germline V gene. The CDR3 extends over 14 amino acids. CDR3 DNA: TGTGCCAGCAAACTATGGACGTGGCAAGAGACCCAGTACTTC. It translates to CASKLWTWQETQYF.

This chain links TRBV5-5 with TRBJ2-7; 11 bases are a match to TRBD2. Germline V gives CDR1 SGHKS, CDR2 YYEKEE (reference sequence). This CDR3 region has 15 residues. Unmatched junction bases numbered 6, after V lost 5 bases and J lost 2 bases. CDR3 nucleotides: TGTGCCAGCAGTCGCTCTAGCGGGGGGACCTACGAGCAGTACTTC. Its protein is CASSRSSGGTYEQYF.